The 28 T cell receptor beta chains given below trace back to one sample, sequenced in a study of regulatory T cells in long-lasting Graves disease. Library construction for TCR beta used iRepertoire HTBI primers and Arm-PCR of CDR3 regions. TCRdb used MiXCR to reprocess the multiplex PCR reads, holding one entry per CDR3 protein. The table lists about 450,000 distinct CDR3 sequences, about 15% of them singletons. Time point noted: newly diagnosed GD, antithyroid drugs for less than 3 months. Preparation of the TCR library used RNA extracted from PBMCs. These records were also assigned to another study, of T cells in Graves' hyperthyroidism and ophthalmopathy.

The sample was peripheral blood mononuclear cells (PBMCs), taken at new diagnosis, from a patient treated with antithyroid drugs. These receptors all come from a woman aged 25 to 39 with Graves disease.

This clonotype was recorded many times. V and J are TRBV29-1 and TRBJ2-7; 8 bases fit TRBD1. The germline V gene encodes CDR1 SQVTM and CDR2 ANQGSEA. V gave up 0 bases and J gave up 5 bases; unmatched junction bases: 3. The CDR3 sequence is 13 residues long. The DNA for the CDR3 is TGCAGCGTTGAAGATGACAGGGGCAACGAGCAGTACTTC. Translated, it gives CSVEDDRGNEQYF.

In this sample, this clonotype turned up a few times. The chain recombines TRBV6-1 with TRBJ1-5; D perhaps matches TRBD1 (5 bases). CDR1 is MNHNS and CDR2 is SASEGT in the germline V gene. Trimming took 6 bases from V and 5 from J, leaving 17 bases between them. The CDR3 has 15 residues. The CDR3 DNA reads as TGTGCCAGCAGGAATGGGGACGGACGACATCAGCCCCAGCATTTT. Its protein is CASRNGDGRHQPQHF.

This clonotype was seen repeatedly, ten times or more. The chain carries TRBV24-1 and TRBJ2-5; 7 bases are shared with TRBD1. Germline V gene lookup returns CDR1 KGHDR and CDR2 SFDVKD. The J segment lost 1 base and the V segment lost 5 bases, leaving 21 bases of the junction unmatched. The CDR3 extends over 20 amino acids. The CDR3 protein is CATSATQGMVARGVQETQYF. In DNA, the CDR3 is TGTGCCACCAGTGCCACACAGGGGATGGTGGCTCGCGGCGTCCAAGAGACCCAGTACTTC.

This clonotype was observed many times. This chain links TRBV3-1 with TRBJ2-7; the D is unclear. V was trimmed by 0 bases and J by 3 bases, leaving 6 bases between them. The germline V gene encodes CDR1 LGHDT and CDR2 YNNKEL (reference sequence). The CDR3 covers 13 residues. The CDR3 is CASSQDPLYEQYF. Written as DNA, the CDR3 is TGTGCCAGCAGCCAAGATCCCCTCTACGAGCAGTACTTC.

This clonotype was counted at least ten times. CDR3 protein: CASSLQGDQPQHF. CDR3 DNA: TGTGCCAGCAGCTTGCAAGGGGATCAGCCCCAGCATTTT. This chain uses TRBV18 with TRBJ1-5, with D perhaps TRBD1 (5 bases). There are 13 residues in the CDR3. Germline CDR1 is KGHSH and CDR2 is LQKENI. V was trimmed by 8 bases and J by 5 bases, leaving 13 bases between them.

Details on this clonotype: Given a much more abundant clone one base away, this may be a read error. This rearrangement joins TRBV11-2 to TRBJ1-2; 7 nucleotides agree with TRBD1. Trimming took 0 bases from V and 6 from J; bases not matched to a gene: 10. Germline-derived CDR1 and CDR2 are SGHAT and FQNNGV. The CDR3 is 16 residues long. The CDR3 DNA sequence: TGTGCCAGCAGCTTAGAACCCGGGACAGAGATCCATGGCTACACCTTC. It codes for CASSLEPGTEIHGYTF.

In this sample, this clonotype turned up many times. The chain recombines TRBV2 with TRBJ2-5; D is ambiguous. Trimming stripped 1 base from V and 4 bases from J, with 4 bases between. This CDR3 has 12 amino acids. From germline, CDR1 is SNHLY and CDR2 FYNNEI. CDR3 sequence (DNA): TGTGCCAGCAGTGAAGGGGCAGAGACCCAGTACTTC. Translating gives CASSEGAETQYF.

This clonotype was recorded a few times. The gene calls are TRBV19 and TRBJ1-2; 12 nucleotides agree with TRBD1. This CDR3 has 15 amino acids. The junction had 12 bases not matched to a gene; V was cut back by 9 bases and J by 7 bases. Germline lookup yields CDR1 LNHDA and CDR2 SQIVND (reference sequence). The CDR3 spells CASSPGQGAPGGYTF. DNA of the CDR3: TGTGCCAGCAGTCCGGGACAGGGGGCACCGGGTGGCTACACCTTC.

The chain's CDR3 is CSVAAGDNEQFF. Here the CDR3 DNA reads TGCAGTGTCGCGGCGGGAGACAATGAGCAGTTCTTC. The chain couples TRBV20-1 to TRBJ2-1, with 7 bases matching TRBD2. The CDR3 has 12 amino acids. Germline-derived CDR1 and CDR2 are DFQATT and SNEGSKA (reference sequence). V lost 7 bases and J lost 5; bases outside the gene matches: 5.

There are a few counts of this clonotype. This chain uses TRBV29-1 with TRBJ1-2, with D unresolved. This CDR3 spans 13 amino acids. V was shortened by 2 bases and J by 8 bases, with 15 bases between the two germline ends. Germline loops: CDR1 SQVTM, CDR2 ANQGSEA. In DNA form, the CDR3 reads TGCAGCGTTGAAATTTTAGGTGGGATCGGCTACACCTTC. Its protein product is CSVEILGGIGYTF.

In its sample, this clonotype was seen many times. The chain is built from TRBV2 and TRBJ2-1, with a tentative D call TRBD2 (6 bases). There are 19 residues in the CDR3. V lost 0 bases, J lost 6 bases, and 24 bases lay in between. The V gene's germline CDR1 is SNHLY and CDR2 FYNNEI. CDR3 in amino acids: CASSEAPFSLYAGFNEQFF. The CDR3 region has the DNA TGTGCCAGCAGTGAAGCGCCCTTTTCCCTTTACGCGGGATTCAATGAGCAGTTCTTC.

This clonotype was recorded many times. V usage is TRBV7-9 and J usage is TRBJ2-7; 8 nucleotides match TRBD2. V trimming: 1 base; J trimming: 5 bases; junction bases outside the gene matches: 10. Germline values: CDR1 SEHNR, CDR2 FQNEAQ (reference sequence). This CDR3 has 16 residues. The chain's CDR3 is CASSLVRREGLDEQYF. CDR3 nucleotides: TGTGCCAGCAGCTTAGTACGTCGGGAGGGCCTAGACGAGCAGTACTTC.

The table lists this clonotype with many counts. The rearrangement uses TRBV28 and TRBJ2-3; perhaps TRBD2 as D (6 bases). This CDR3 has 14 amino acids. The germline V and J ends were trimmed by 11 bases and 2 bases, with 17 bases remaining between them. CDR1 is MDHEN, CDR2 SYDVKM, per germline. The CDR3 sequence is CAGSDSGTTDTQYF. Here the CDR3 DNA reads TGTGCCGGATCCGATAGCGGAACCACAGATACGCAGTATTTT.

This clonotype was detected many times. V usage is TRBV7-9 and J usage is TRBJ2-1; D call uncertain. This CDR3 comprises 15 residues. Trimming stripped 7 bases from V and 0 bases from J, with 13 bases between. CDR1 and CDR2 from the germline V gene are SEHNR and FQNEAQ (reference sequence). This CDR3 reads CASTLITNSYNEQFF. CDR3 sequence (DNA): TGTGCCAGCACGCTGATTACTAACTCCTACAATGAGCAGTTCTTC.

This clonotype was seen ten or more times. V usage is TRBV20-1 and J usage is TRBJ2-1, with 9 bases that match TRBD2. Germline CDR1 and CDR2: DFQATT and SNEGSKA (reference sequence). The CDR3 sequence is 17 residues long. Unmatched junction bases numbered 13, after V lost 1 base and J lost 6 bases. This CDR3 is CSARVAGGPKGRNEQFF. As DNA, the CDR3 is TGCAGTGCTAGAGTGGCGGGAGGGCCTAAAGGGCGCAATGAGCAGTTCTTC.

This clonotype was recorded many times. This chain connects TRBV6-2 or TRBV6-3 to TRBJ2-2; possibly TRBD1 or TRBD2 for D (6 bases each). This CDR3 has 16 residues. In germline, CDR1 is MNHEY, CDR2 SVGEGT. V was trimmed by 1 base and J by 7 bases, leaving 16 bases between them. The CDR3 reads CASSYYYSGGLGELFF. CDR3 DNA sequence: TGTGCCAGCAGTTACTACTACTCCGGGGGCCTCGGGGAGCTGTTTTTT.

This clonotype was detected many times. The chain recombines TRBV19 with TRBJ2-7, with TRBD1 as a possible D gene (7 bases). With 2 bases removed from V and 5 bases from J, the gap between germline ends came to 28 bases. CDR1 and CDR2 (germline): LNHDA, SQIVND (reference sequence). The CDR3 runs to 19 residues. In nucleotides, the CDR3 is TGTGCCAGTAGTATATCCGGGACAGCCACTAGCTTCGGGAGCCACGAGCAGTACTTC. It specifies CASSISGTATSFGSHEQYF.

The table lists this clonotype with a few counts. This sequence joins TRBV24-1 and TRBJ2-2, with unresolved D. This CDR3 spans 13 amino acids. Germline V gene data show CDR1 as KGHDR and CDR2 as SFDVKD. The V end lost 11 bases, the J end lost 0 bases, and 9 bases lay between the germline ends. CDR3 in DNA: TGTGCCATCGGAGACCCGAACACCGGGGAGCTGTTTTTT. Translation: CAIGDPNTGELFF.

This clonotype was picked up many times. V usage is TRBV11-3 and J usage is TRBJ2-1, with TRBD1 identical over 10 bases. Germline assignment: CDR1 SGHNT and CDR2 YENEEA. The CDR3 loop spans 18 amino acids. The V and J ends lost 5 bases and 12 bases, in that order; junction bases with no gene match: 22. For the CDR3, the DNA is TGTGCCAGCAGCCCTTTAGACCTCAAGGGACAGGGGTCTACTCGGCAGTTCTTC. Residues: CASSPLDLKGQGSTRQFF.

Ten or more counts support this clonotype. The rearrangement joins TRBV10-3 to TRBJ2-7, with TRBD1 matching 7 bases. CDR3 length equals 13 residues. In germline, CDR1 is ENHRY, CDR2 SYGVKD. With V trimmed by 8 bases and J by 3 bases, 7 bases remained unmatched. The CDR3 is CAIPAGGFYEQYF. CDR3 bases: TGTGCCATCCCAGCAGGGGGATTCTACGAGCAGTACTTC.

The table lists this clonotype with a few counts. The rearrangement links TRBV19 to TRBJ1-1, with 7 bases lining up with TRBD1. CDR1 is LNHDA, CDR2 SQIVND, per germline (reference sequence). Trimming took 5 bases from V and 1 from J; bases not matched to a gene: 7. The CDR3 sequence is 15 residues long. In nucleotides, the CDR3 is TGTGCCAGTAGTTGGAAACACAGGGGGAACACTGAAGCTTTCTTT. It is translated as CASSWKHRGNTEAFF. The whole variable domain, remainder taken from reference TRBV19 and TRBJ1-1, is DGGITQSPKYLFRKEGQNVTLSCEQNLNHDAMYWYRQDPGQGLRLIYYSQIVNDFQKGDIAEGYSVSREKKESFPLTVTSAQKNPTAFYLCASSWKHRGNTEAFFGQGTRLTVV.

This clonotype was seen repeatedly, ten times or more. The genes are TRBV7-6 and TRBJ1-2, with 8 bases aligning to TRBD1. This CDR3 spans 15 amino acids. Germline CDR1 is SGHVS and CDR2 is FNYEAQ. V lost 1 base and J lost 7; bases outside the gene matches: 8. The CDR3 nucleotides read TGTGCCAGCAGCTTAGGCCGGGCAGGGGGCTCTGGCTACACCTTC. This encodes CASSLGRAGGSGYTF.

There are a few counts of this clonotype. The chain employs TRBV5-1 and TRBJ2-2, with D tentatively TRBD2 (5 bases). This CDR3 spans 15 amino acids. The V end lost 4 bases, the J end lost 0 bases, and 10 bases lay between the germline ends. Germline assignment: CDR1 SGHRS and CDR2 YFSETQ. CDR3 sequence (DNA): TGCGCCAGCAGCAGGAGGACCTCGAACACCGGGGAGCTGTTTTTT. Encoded protein: CASSRRTSNTGELFF.

This clonotype was seen many times. The chain couples TRBV7-9 to TRBJ1-1; TRBD1 might be the D (5 bases). The V end lost 3 bases, the J end lost 5 bases, and 19 bases lay between the germline ends. Germline CDR1 is SEHNR and CDR2 is FQNEAQ (reference sequence). The CDR3 contains 16 residues. The chain's CDR3 is CASSFPGGGSITEAFF. For the CDR3, the DNA is TGTGCCAGCAGCTTCCCGGGCGGGGGGAGTATAACTGAAGCTTTCTTT.

The sample holds many counts of this clonotype. The CDR3 here is CASSLAMGTDNEQFF. The CDR3 nucleotides are TGTGCCAGCAGCTTAGCAATGGGGACAGACAATGAGCAGTTCTTC. This chain joins TRBV11-3 and TRBJ2-1; 7 bases are shared with TRBD1. The CDR3 consists of 15 residues. Per germline, CDR1 SGHNT and CDR2 YENEEA. The V and J ends lost 1 base and 5 bases, in that order; junction bases with no gene match: 5.

This clonotype occurred many times. The V gene is TRBV3-1, the J gene TRBJ2-3; D gene ambiguous. Trimming pared 0 bases from V and 0 bases from J, leaving 7 bases between. Per germline, CDR1 LGHDT and CDR2 YNNKEL (reference sequence). The CDR3 is 15 residues long. The CDR3 is CASSQDGTSTDTQYF. CDR3 coding DNA: TGTGCCAGCAGCCAAGACGGAACTAGCACAGATACGCAGTATTTT.

The V call is TRBV12-3 or TRBV12-4, the J call TRBJ2-4; perhaps TRBD1 as D (6 bases). CDR3 length: 12 amino acids. V lost 5 bases, J lost 9 bases, and 11 bases lay in between. The DNA for the CDR3 is TGTGCCAGCAGTCCCCTAGGGGGCATTCAGTACTTC. Encoded protein: CASSPLGGIQYF.

At least ten counts were recorded for this clonotype. This rearrangement joins TRBV12-3 or TRBV12-4 to TRBJ2-5; TRBD2 matches at 13 bases. The CDR3 totals 17 residues. V shed 3 bases and J 0 bases; nucleotides not matched to a gene: 4. The CDR3 DNA is TGTGCCAGCAGTTTCAGAGGGACTAGCGGGGACCAAGAGACCCAGTACTTC. Its translation is CASSFRGTSGDQETQYF.